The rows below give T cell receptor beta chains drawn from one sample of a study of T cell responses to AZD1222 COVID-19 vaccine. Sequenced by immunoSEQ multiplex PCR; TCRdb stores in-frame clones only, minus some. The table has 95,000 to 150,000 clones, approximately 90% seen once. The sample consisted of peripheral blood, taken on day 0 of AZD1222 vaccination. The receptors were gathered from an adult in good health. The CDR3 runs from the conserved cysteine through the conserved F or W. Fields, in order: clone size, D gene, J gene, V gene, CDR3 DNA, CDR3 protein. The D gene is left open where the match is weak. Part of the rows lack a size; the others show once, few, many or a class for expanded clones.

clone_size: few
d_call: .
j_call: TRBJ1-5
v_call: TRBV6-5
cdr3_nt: TGTGCCAGCAGTCCAGAGAGGTGGAATCAGCCCCAGCATTTT
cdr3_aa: CASSPERWNQPQHF

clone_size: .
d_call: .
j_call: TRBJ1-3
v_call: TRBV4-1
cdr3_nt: TGCGCCAGCAGCCCTTCGACAGTGACCAACTCTGGAAACACCATATATTTT
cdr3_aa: CASSPSTVTNSGNTIYF

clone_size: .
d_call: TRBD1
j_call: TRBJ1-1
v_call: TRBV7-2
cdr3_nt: TGTGCCAGCAGCAGACCTACAGGGGGAAGGACTGAAGCTTTCTTT
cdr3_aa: CASSRPTGGRTEAFF

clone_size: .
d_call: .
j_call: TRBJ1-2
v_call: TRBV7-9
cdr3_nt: TGTGCCAGCAGCACGGACGGTTATGGCTACACCTTC
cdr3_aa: CASSTDGYGYTF

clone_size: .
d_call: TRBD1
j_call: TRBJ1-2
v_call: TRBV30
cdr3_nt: TGTGCCTGGCACCGGGACAGACCATATGGCTACACCTTC
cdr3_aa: CAWHRDRPYGYTF

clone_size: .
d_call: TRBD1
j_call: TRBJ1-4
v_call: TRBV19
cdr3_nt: TGTGCCAGTAGTATGGGACAGGGGAAGGAAAAACTGTTTTTT
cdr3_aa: CASSMGQGKEKLFF

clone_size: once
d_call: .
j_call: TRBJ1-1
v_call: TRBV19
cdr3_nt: TGTGCCAGTAGTACAGCAGTTTCCGTTGAAGCTTTCTTT
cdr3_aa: CASSTAVSVEAFF

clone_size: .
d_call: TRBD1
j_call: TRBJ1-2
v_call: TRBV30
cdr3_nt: TGTGCCTGGAATGAACAGGGGTTCTATGGCTACACCTTC
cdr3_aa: CAWNEQGFYGYTF

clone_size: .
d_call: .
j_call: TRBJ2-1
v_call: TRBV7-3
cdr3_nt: TGTGCCAGCAGCCCCGGGCAGGGACCCTACAATGAGCAGTTCTTC
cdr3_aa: CASSPGQGPYNEQFF

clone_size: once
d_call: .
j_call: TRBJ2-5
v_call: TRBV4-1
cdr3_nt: TGCGCCAGCAGCCGCCAATTTTTCTCCCAAGAGACCCAGTACTTC
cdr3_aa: CASSRQFFSQETQYF

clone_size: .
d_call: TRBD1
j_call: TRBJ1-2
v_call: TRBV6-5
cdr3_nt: TGTGCCAGCAGGTTGACAGGGGGCCGGGGCTATGGCTACACCTTC
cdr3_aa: CASRLTGGRGYGYTF

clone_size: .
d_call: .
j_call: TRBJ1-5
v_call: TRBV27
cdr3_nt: TGTGCCAGCAGTTTAGAGGCTTTTTTAGGGCCCCAGCATTTT
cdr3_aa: CASSLEAFLGPQHF

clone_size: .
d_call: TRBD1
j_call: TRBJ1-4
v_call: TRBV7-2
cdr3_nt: TGTGCCAGCAGCTCTTACAGGGGGAGTCGTGAAAAACTGTTTTTT
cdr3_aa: CASSSYRGSREKLFF

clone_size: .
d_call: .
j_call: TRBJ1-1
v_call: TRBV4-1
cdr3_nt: TGCGCCAGCAGCCAAGATGTCGAGGGAAGGACTGAAGCTTTCTTT
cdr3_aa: CASSQDVEGRTEAFF

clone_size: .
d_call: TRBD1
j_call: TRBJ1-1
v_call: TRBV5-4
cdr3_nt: TGTGCCAGCAGCTTTGTAACAGGGGATACTGAAGCTTTCTTT
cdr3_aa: CASSFVTGDTEAFF

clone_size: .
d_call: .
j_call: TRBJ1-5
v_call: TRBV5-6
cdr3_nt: TGTGCCAGCAGCCTACAAAGGGAGCGGAGTGGGAGCAATCAGCCCCAGCATTTT
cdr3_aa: CASSLQRERSGSNQPQHF

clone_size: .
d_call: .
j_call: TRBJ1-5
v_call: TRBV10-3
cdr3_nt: TGTGCCATCAGTGAAGGCAGGGGTAATCAGCCCCAGCATTTT
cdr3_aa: CAISEGRGNQPQHF

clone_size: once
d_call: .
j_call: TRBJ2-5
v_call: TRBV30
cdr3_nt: TGTGCCTGGAGTGTAAGCGAGACCCAGTACTTC
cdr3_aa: CAWSVSETQYF

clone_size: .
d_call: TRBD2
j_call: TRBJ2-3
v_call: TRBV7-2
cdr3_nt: TGTGCCAGCAGCAAGGGACTAGCAAAAGATACGCAGTATTTT
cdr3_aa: CASSKGLAKDTQYF

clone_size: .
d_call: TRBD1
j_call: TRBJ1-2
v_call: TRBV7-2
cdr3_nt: TGTGCCAGCAGCCCCGGGACAGCAACGGGTGGCTACACCTTC
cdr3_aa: CASSPGTATGGYTF

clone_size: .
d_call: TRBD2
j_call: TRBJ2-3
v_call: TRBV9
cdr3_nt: TGTGCCAGCAGCACCCAGCGGGAAGTCGCGTATTTT
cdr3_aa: CASSTQREVAYF

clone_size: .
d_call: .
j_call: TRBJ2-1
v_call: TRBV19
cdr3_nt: TGTGCCAGTAGTCCGTCCCTAGTTATGAATGGGCAGTTCTTC
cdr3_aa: CASSPSLVMNGQFF

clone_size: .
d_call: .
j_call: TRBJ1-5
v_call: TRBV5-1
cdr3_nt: TGCGCCAGCAGCACAGACATTAATCAGCCCCAGCATTTT
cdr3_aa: CASSTDINQPQHF

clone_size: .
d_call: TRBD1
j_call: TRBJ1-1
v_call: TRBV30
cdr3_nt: TGTGCCTGGAGTGCCGGGACAGGGGGCACTGAAGCTTTCTTT
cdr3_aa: CAWSAGTGGTEAFF

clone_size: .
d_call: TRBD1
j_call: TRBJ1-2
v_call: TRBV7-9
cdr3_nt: TGTGCCAGCAGCTCATACGGACAGGGGGCTGAAGGCTACACCTTC
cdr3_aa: CASSSYGQGAEGYTF

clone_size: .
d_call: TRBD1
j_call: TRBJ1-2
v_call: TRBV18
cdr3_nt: TGTGCCAGCTCCCCAAATGGGGGACAGGGAGATGGCTACACCTTC
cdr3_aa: CASSPNGGQGDGYTF

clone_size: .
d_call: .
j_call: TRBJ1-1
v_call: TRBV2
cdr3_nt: TGTGCCAGCTACAGGGCAATGAACACTGAAGCTTTCTTT
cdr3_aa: CASYRAMNTEAFF

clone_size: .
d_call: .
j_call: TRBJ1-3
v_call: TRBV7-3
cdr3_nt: TGTGCCAGCAGCTTAACCCCAGGGGCTGGAAACACCATATATTTT
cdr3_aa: CASSLTPGAGNTIYF

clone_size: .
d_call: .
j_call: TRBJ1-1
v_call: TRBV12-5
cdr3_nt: TGTGCTAGTGGGGTTCTCACTGAAGCTTTCTTT
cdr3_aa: CASGVLTEAFF

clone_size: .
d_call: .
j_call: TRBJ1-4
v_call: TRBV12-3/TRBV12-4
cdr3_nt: TGTGCCAGCAGTTCCACACGGCAGGGAAAACTGTTTTTT
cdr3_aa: CASSSTRQGKLFF

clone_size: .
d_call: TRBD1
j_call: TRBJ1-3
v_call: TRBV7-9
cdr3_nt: TGTGCCAGCAGCTTAGCATGGGGGACAGCTGGAAACACCATATATTTT
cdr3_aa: CASSLAWGTAGNTIYF

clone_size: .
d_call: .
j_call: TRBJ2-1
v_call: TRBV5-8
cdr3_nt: TGTGCCAGCAGCTTGTACAATGAGCAGTTCTTC
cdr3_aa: CASSLYNEQFF

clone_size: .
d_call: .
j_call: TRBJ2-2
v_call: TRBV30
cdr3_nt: TGTGCCTGGAGTGCCCTCCGGGCCGGGGAGCTGTTTTTT
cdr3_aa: CAWSALRAGELFF

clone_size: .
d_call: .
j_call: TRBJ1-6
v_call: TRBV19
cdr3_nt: TGTGCCAGTAGTAGGCCCAACTTTTCACCCCTCCACTTT
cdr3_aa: CASSRPNFSPLHF

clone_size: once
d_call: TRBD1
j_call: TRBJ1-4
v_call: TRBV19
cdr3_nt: TGTGCCAGTAGTATAGGACCAGGGGGAACCGGAACTAATGAAAAACTGTTTTTT
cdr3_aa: CASSIGPGGTGTNEKLFF

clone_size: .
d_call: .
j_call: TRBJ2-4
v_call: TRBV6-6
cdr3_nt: TGTGCCAGCAGTCCTTCCCCCCCGGGCGGGATAGCCAAAAACATTCAGTACTTC
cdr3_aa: CASSPSPPGGIAKNIQYF

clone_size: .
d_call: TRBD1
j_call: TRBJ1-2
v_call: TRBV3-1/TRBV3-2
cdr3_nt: TGTGCCAGCAGCCAATTGAGGACAGGGCTATTCTATGGCTACACCTTC
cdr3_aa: CASSQLRTGLFYGYTF

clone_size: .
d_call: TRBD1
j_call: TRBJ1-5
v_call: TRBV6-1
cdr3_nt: TGTGCCAGCAGTGGGGGGACAGGGGGCGGCAATCAGCCCCAGCATTTT
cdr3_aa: CASSGGTGGGNQPQHF

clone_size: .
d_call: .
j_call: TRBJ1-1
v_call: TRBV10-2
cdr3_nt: TGCGCCAGCAGACCTATCCGGGGAACTGAAGCTTTCTTT
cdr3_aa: CASRPIRGTEAFF

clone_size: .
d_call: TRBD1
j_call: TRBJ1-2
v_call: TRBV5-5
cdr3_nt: TGTGCCAGCACCTTGAGCGGACAGGTCCTGAACTATGGCTACACCTTC
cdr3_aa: CASTLSGQVLNYGYTF

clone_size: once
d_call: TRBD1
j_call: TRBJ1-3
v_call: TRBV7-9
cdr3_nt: TGTGCCAGCAGCTGGGGGACAGACTCTGGAAACACCATATATTTT
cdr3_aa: CASSWGTDSGNTIYF

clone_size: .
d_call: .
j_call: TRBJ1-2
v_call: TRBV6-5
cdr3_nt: TGTGCCAGCAGCCTCGGGACCGTCCAGCAACGCTACACCTTC
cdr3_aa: CASSLGTVQQRYTF

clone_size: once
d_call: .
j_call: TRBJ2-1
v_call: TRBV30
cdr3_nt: TGTGCCTGGAGTGTAGGCTACTCCTACAATGAGCAGTTCTTC
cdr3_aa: CAWSVGYSYNEQFF

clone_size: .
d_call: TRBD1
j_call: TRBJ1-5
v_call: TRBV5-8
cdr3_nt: TGTGCCAGCAGCGAAACGGGACAGGTCGCCGGGCCCCAGCATTTT
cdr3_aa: CASSETGQVAGPQHF

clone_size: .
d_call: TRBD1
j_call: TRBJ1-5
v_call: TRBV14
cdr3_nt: TGTGCCAGCAGCCATACCACAGGGGGAGAGCAGCCCCAGCATTTT
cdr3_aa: CASSHTTGGEQPQHF

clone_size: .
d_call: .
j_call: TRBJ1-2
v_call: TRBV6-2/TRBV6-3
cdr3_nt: TGTGCCAGCAGTTACGCCCCAGGGGCAGGTGGCTACACCTTC
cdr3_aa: CASSYAPGAGGYTF

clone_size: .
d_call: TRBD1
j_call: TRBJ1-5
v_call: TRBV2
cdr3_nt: TGTGCCAGCCAGGGGGCGCGGGGCAATCAGCCCCAGCATTTT
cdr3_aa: CASQGARGNQPQHF

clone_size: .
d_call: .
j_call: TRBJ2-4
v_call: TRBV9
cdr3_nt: TGTGCCAGCAGCGTAGCCGGGGCGGCCAAAAACATTCAGTACTTC
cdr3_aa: CASSVAGAAKNIQYF

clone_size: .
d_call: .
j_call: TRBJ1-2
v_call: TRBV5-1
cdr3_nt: TGCGCCAGCAGCTTGGCCCCGGAGAACTATGGCTACACCTTC
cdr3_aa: CASSLAPENYGYTF